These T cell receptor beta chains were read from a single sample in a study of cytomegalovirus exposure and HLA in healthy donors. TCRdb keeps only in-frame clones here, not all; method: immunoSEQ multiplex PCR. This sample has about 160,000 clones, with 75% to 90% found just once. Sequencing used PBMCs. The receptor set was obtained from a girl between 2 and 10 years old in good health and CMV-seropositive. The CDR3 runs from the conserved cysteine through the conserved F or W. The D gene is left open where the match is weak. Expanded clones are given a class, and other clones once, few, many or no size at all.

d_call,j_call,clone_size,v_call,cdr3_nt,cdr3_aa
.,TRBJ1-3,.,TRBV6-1,TGTGCCAGCATGGGGCGGAACTCTGGAAACACCATATATTTT,CASMGRNSGNTIYF
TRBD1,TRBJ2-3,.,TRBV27,TGTGCCAGCAGTCCCATTGGGACAGGGCCCACAGATACGCAGTATTTT,CASSPIGTGPTDTQYF
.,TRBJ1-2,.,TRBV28,TGTGCCAGCAGTATCCCCTCGGGGGGCTTCTATGGCTACACCTTC,CASSIPSGGFYGYTF
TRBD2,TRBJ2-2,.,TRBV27,TGTGCCAGCAGTTGGGGGGGACTAGCGAACACCGGGGAGCTGTTTTTT,CASSWGGLANTGELFF
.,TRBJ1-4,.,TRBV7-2,TGTGCCAGCAGCTTATTGGCAGGTATCGGTGAAAAACTGTTTTTT,CASSLLAGIGEKLFF
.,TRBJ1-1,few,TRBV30,TGTGCCTGGAGCCGACTGGGGGGAGGCACTGAAGCTTTCTTT,CAWSRLGGGTEAFF
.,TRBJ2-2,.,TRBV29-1,TGCAGCGTTGAGCTGTCGCAGGGCATGGCCGGGGAGCTGTTTTTT,CSVELSQGMAGELFF
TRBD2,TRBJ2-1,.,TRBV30,TGTGCCTGGAGAGCGGGGTCCTACAATGAGCAGTTCTTC,CAWRAGSYNEQFF
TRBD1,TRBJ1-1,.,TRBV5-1,TGCGCCAGCAGAACCTGGACAGGGCTACCAGCTTTCTTT,CASRTWTGLPAFF
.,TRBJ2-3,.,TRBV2,TGTGCCAGTGGGGGCGGGAGCACAGATACGCAGTATTTT,CASGGGSTDTQYF
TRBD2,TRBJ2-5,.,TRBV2,TGTGCCAGCAGTGGTGTGCGGGCTAGCGGGAACTCTAGGGAGACCCAGTACTTC,CASSGVRASGNSRETQYF
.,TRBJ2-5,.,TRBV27,TGTGCCAGCAGCAGAGAGGGGGTGCGTTATAGGTCACAAGAGACCCAGTACTTC,CASSREGVRYRSQETQYF
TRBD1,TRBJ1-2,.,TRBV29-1,TGCAGCGTCGCCGGACAGGGGGGTGGTGGCTACACCTTC,CSVAGQGGGGYTF
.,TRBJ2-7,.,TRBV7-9,TGTGCCAGCAGCCCCACCGGTCGCCTCTACGAGCAGTACTTC,CASSPTGRLYEQYF
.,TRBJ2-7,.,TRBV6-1,TGTGCCAGCACCCCGAGAACCCGCGAGCAGTACTTC,CASTPRTREQYF
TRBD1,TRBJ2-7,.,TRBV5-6,TGTGCCAGCAGCCCGGGACAGTCCTCCTACGAGCAGTACTTC,CASSPGQSSYEQYF
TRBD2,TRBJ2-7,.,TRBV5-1,TGCGCCAGCAGCTTGGGTCTCGGGAGGGCCTACGAGCAGTACTTC,CASSLGLGRAYEQYF
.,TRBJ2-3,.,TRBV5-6,TGTGCCAGCAGCGCCCCCCGGGAGTCTGGCACAGATACGCAGTATTTT,CASSAPRESGTDTQYF
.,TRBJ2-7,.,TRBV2,TGTGCCAGCAGTGTTCCGGGGTCCTACGAGCAGTACTTC,CASSVPGSYEQYF
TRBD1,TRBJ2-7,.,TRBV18,TGTGCCAGCTCACCGACAGGGGGCCAGAACGAGCAGTACTTC,CASSPTGGQNEQYF
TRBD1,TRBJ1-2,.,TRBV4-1,TGCGCCAGCAGCCAAGATGGCCGGAGGGGACAGCCTTGGAGGGACTATGGCTACACCTTC,CASSQDGRRGQPWRDYGYTF
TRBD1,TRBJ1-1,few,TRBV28,TGTGCCAGCAGGACAGTCCCGGGACAGGGACATAACACTGAAGCTTTCTTT,CASRTVPGQGHNTEAFF
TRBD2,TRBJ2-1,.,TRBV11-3,TGTGCCAGCAGCTTAGATTTCGGGAGGGCCGGTGGTGAGCAGTTCTTC,CASSLDFGRAGGEQFF
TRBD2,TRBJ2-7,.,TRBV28,TGTGCCAGCAGTTTACCTAGCGGGAGAGGGGATGGCCCCTACGAGCAGTACTTC,CASSLPSGRGDGPYEQYF
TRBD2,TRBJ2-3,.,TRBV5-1,TGCGCCAGCAGCTTAACCCTCCAATTAGCGGGAGGGATGAATACGCAGTATTTT,CASSLTLQLAGGMNTQYF
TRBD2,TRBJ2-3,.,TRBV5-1,TGCGCCAGCGGGCGGGAGGGCATAGATACGCAGTATTTT,CASGREGIDTQYF
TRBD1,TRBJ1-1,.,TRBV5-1,TGCGCCAGCAGCTTACTACAGGGGGTGTGGGACACTGAAGCTTTCTTT,CASSLLQGVWDTEAFF
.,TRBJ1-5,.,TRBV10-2,TGCGCCAGCAGTGACGAGGAGATCAATCAGCCCCAGCATTTT,CASSDEEINQPQHF
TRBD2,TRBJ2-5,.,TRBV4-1,TGCGCCAGCAGCCAGATACCCATTACTAGCGGGAGGGCCCAAGAGACCCAGTACTTC,CASSQIPITSGRAQETQYF
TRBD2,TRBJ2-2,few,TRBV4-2,TGTGCCAGCAGCCAAGACGGGGCGGGAGACACCGGGGAGCTGTTTTTT,CASSQDGAGDTGELFF
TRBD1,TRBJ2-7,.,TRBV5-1,TGCGCCAGCAGCTTGGGGCAGGGGGCCTACGAGCAGTACTTC,CASSLGQGAYEQYF